This TCR beta chain was sequenced during a study of control samples from healthy donors and cancer patients. Profiling relied on immunoSEQ multiplex PCR, and the TCRdb table lists in-frame clones only, not all of them. The repertoire holds some 77,000 clones, with 85% to 90% as singletons. For this clone: The same CDR3 also results from other DNA sequences found in this sample.

Source material: blood. This TCR derives from a woman aged 60-75 years in good health.

In nucleotides, the CDR3 is TGTGCCAGCAGTTTCGGACTAGCGGGCACCGGGGAGCTGTTTTTT. It codes for CASSFGLAGTGELFF. V is TRBV28 and J is TRBJ2-2; 11 bases line up with TRBD2. Germline CDR1 is MDHEN and CDR2 is SYDVKM. This CDR3 has 15 amino acids. V gave up 3 bases and J gave up 4 bases; unmatched junction bases: 1. Full variable domain (outside the CDR3, taken from reference TRBV28 and TRBJ2-2): DVKVTQSSRYLVKRTGEKVFLECVQDMDHENMFWYRQDPGLGLRLIYFSYDVKMKEKGDIPEGYSVSREKKERFSLILESASTNQTSMYLCASSFGLAGTGELFFGEGSRLTVL.